This T cell receptor (beta chain) was recorded in a study of cytomegalovirus exposure and HLA in healthy donors (dated 2017 in TCRdb). About the study as a whole: According to a later analysis, one platform produced both the 120 validation repertoires and the 666 repertoires of the first cohort. Besides the first cohort of hundreds of subjects, a separate validation cohort made up of 120 different subjects was used. The study was designed to test whether signatures of past pathogen exposure could be identified by cataloging public T cell receptors. The study combined high-throughput TCR immunosequencing, statistical association of individual TCRs with disease status, and machine learning to predict cytomegalovirus infection status.

The germline V gene encodes CDR1 MNHNS and CDR2 SASEGT. The CDR3 starts with the cysteine, ends with the phenylalanine, and has 13 residues. Only the CDR3 part of the read is kept: 39 bases, read in frame from the first base. Germline trimming amounts to 7 bases on V and 5 bases on J, with 7 as the count of junction bases outside the gene matches. As for this clone: Which antigen it targets is not known. Base qualities are not at hand, and no much larger clone is one base apart.

Results and caveats for the whole study, not just this receptor: In the study, roughly 160 TCR beta chains were listed as associated with cytomegalovirus. Three of the identified cytomegalovirus-associated TCR beta chains were confirmed in vitro to be specific for cytomegalovirus antigens. In both the original and validation cohorts, the classifier was reported to diagnose cytomegalovirus status with high specificity and sensitivity. Most TCR sequences were seen in very few donors, while some public TCRs were found in many individuals. Subsequent analysis determined that TCRs grouped into clusters in the first cohort also showed a tendency toward co-occurrence across the 130 or so validation repertoires, and 94% of cluster scores exceeded 0. The authors suggested that the approach could potentially be extended to other disease states and immunological phenotypes. A later analysis had no HLA typing for the validation cohort, so co-occurrence there was scored across all 110 or so repertoires.

Separate from the roughly 700-subject first cohort, the validation cohort of about 120 subjects was the group to which the donors belonged. The library was generated by the immunoSEQ multiplex PCR assay. In the authors' own workflow: A statistical classification framework was built to diagnose cytomegalovirus status from the catalog of TCR beta chain sequences. Here the immuneACCESS table is served through TCRdb, limited to in-frame sequences with V and J called. Missing clones are a known gap in these copies; in checked studies unresolved V genes cover under half, and the rest lacks a known reason. V and J calls and clone size come straight from that table; D and trimming were deduced from the DNA. The sample table lists 60,000 to 80,000 clones, around 85% of them with a count of one. The ten largest clones add up to around 3% of the sample.

The sample consisted of PBMCs. This receptor chain uses TRBV6-1 and TRBJ2-7, and TRBD2 aligns with 8 junction nucleotides. The TCR originated in a man younger than 40 in good health and CMV-seronegative. In nucleotides, the sequence is TGTGCCAGCACCCCGACGGGGGGGAACGAGCAGTACTTC. Its coded protein is CASTPTGGNEQYF.